A single sample gave rise to the 24 T cell receptor beta chains below, sequenced in a study of blood T cell repertoires in COVID-19. Generated by immunoSEQ multiplex PCR, the TCRdb table keeps only in-frame clones and is missing some. The sample includes approximately 280,000 clones, around 88% of them seen just once. Sequencing was done on a sample of peripheral blood. The receptors here all came from a woman in her twenties or thirties who had recovered from COVID-19.

This clone was seen only a few times. The V and J genes are TRBV4-1 and TRBJ1-1, with D tentatively TRBD1 (6 bases). Germline CDR1 MGHRA, CDR2 YSYEKL. Between the trimmed V and J ends, which lost 5 bases and 7 bases, there was a span of 11 bases. CDR3 size: 12 residues. Here the CDR3 DNA reads TGCGCCAGCAGCGGGGGGGCCCTTGAAGCTTTCTTT. Translation: CASSGGALEAFF.

The rearrangement joins TRBV6-1 to TRBJ1-1, with D perhaps TRBD1 (6 bases). V shed 1 base and J shed 0 bases, with 15 bases lying between them. This CDR3 comprises 17 residues. Germline CDR1 and CDR2: MNHNS and SASEGT. Here the CDR3 reads CASSEGANRALNTEAFF. In nucleotides, the CDR3 is TGTGCCAGCAGTGAAGGAGCGAACAGGGCCTTGAACACTGAAGCTTTCTTT.

The gene calls are TRBV19 and TRBJ1-3; D remains ambiguous. The germline V gene encodes CDR1 LNHDA and CDR2 SQIVND (reference sequence). Trimming removed 1 base from V and 1 base from J, with 5 bases in between. The CDR3 spans 14 residues. CDR3 region: CASSIAGSGNTIYF. The CDR3 DNA follows: TGTGCCAGTAGTATAGCGGGGTCTGGAAACACCATATATTTT.

There are a few counts of this clone. V gene TRBV5-4 combines with J gene TRBJ1-1; TRBD1 is a possible D gene (6 bases). The CDR3 is made up of 15 amino acids. Deletions cut 0 bases from V and 1 base from J, with 10 bases between. Germline CDR1 SGHNT, CDR2 YYREEE (reference sequence). CDR3: CASSLDPTGNTEAFF. CDR3 DNA sequence: TGTGCCAGCAGCTTGGATCCGACAGGGAACACTGAAGCTTTCTTT.

The V gene is TRBV10-3, the J gene TRBJ2-3; D may be TRBD1 (6 bases). CDR3 length: 14 residues. CDR1 ENHRY and CDR2 SYGVKD come from the germline V gene. V was pared by 4 bases and J by 5 bases, with 13 bases between. DNA for the CDR3: TGTGCCATCAGTGGCCAACAGGGACGAGATACGCAGTATTTT. Translated, it gives CAISGQQGRDTQYF.

This chain uses TRBV21-1 with TRBJ2-7; TRBD1, as called in the table, went unchecked against the DNA. TRBV21-1 is designated a pseudogene. This CDR3 comprises 15 residues. In DNA, the CDR3 is TGTGCCAGCAGCCCCCGACAGGGGGGGTCCTACGAGCAGTACTTC. This sequence encodes CASSPRQGGSYEQYF.

The chain links TRBV10-3 to TRBJ1-3; the match to TRBD1 covers 12 bases. J gave up 8 bases and V 6 bases, and 5 bases lay outside the gene matches. Germline V gene sequence: CDR1 ENHRY, CDR2 SYGVKD. The CDR3 sequence is 14 residues long. CDR3 loop: CAIRPGQGADTIYF. The CDR3 DNA sequence: TGTGCCATCAGGCCGGGACAGGGGGCGGACACCATATATTTT.

The chain employs TRBV5-6 and TRBJ2-3; D not resolved. The V gene's germline CDR1 is SGHDT and CDR2 YYEEEE. There are 11 residues in the CDR3. V was shortened by 3 bases and J by 5 bases, with 4 bases between the two germline ends. The CDR3 region has the DNA TGTGCCAGCAGCTCAGGAGATACGCAGTATTTT. Translated: CASSSGDTQYF.

This chain connects TRBV7-6 to TRBJ2-1; 10 nucleotides match TRBD2. The CDR3 totals 15 residues. From germline, CDR1 is SGHVS and CDR2 FNYEAQ. V trimming: 5 bases; J trimming: 3 bases; junction bases outside the gene matches: 4. The CDR3 loop is CASSQGLADYNEQFF. As DNA, the CDR3 is TGTGCCAGCAGCCAAGGACTAGCGGACTACAATGAGCAGTTCTTC.

J is TRBJ2-3 and V is TRBV24-1; 11 nucleotides match TRBD1. Germline V gene data show CDR1 as KGHDR and CDR2 as SFDVKD. The CDR3 loop spans 15 amino acids. Losses at the gene ends were 3 bases for V and 3 bases for J; bases not matched to a gene: 1. The CDR3 region is CATSDGTGGTDTQYF. CDR3 nucleotide sequence: TGTGCCACCAGTGATGGGACAGGGGGAACAGATACGCAGTATTTT.

The chain is built from TRBV7-9 and TRBJ2-7; 8 nucleotides match TRBD1. CDR1 is SEHNR and CDR2 is FQNEAQ in the germline V gene (reference sequence). CDR3 size: 16 residues. After removal of 4 bases from V and 7 bases from J, the junction contained 15 bases not matched to a gene. CDR3 protein: CASSSGPGQGAGEQYF. The CDR3 nucleotides are TGTGCCAGCAGCTCTGGGCCTGGGCAGGGGGCGGGGGAGCAGTACTTC. Combining the CDR3 with reference TRBV7-9 and TRBJ2-7 gives the whole variable domain DTGVSQNPRHKITKRGQNVTFRCDPISEHNRLYWYRQTLGQGPEFLTYFQNEAQLEKSRLLSDRFSAERPKGSFSTLEIQRTEQGDSAMYLCASSSGPGQGAGEQYFGPGTRLTVT.

DNA of the CDR3: TGTGCCAGCAGTGAATCAGGGCCAACCTTTACTAACTATGGCTACACCTTC. This translates into CASSESGPTFTNYGYTF. The genes are TRBV6-1 and TRBJ1-2, with a possible D match to TRBD1 (5 bases). The CDR3 spans 17 residues. The V end lost 2 bases, the J end lost 0 bases, and 16 bases lay between the germline ends. Germline V gene data show CDR1 as MNHNS and CDR2 as SASEGT.

This clone was recorded a few times. The chain is built from TRBV28 and TRBJ1-5; 8 bases map to TRBD1. Trimming removed 2 bases from V and 11 bases from J; junction bases left unmatched: 8. The CDR3 totals 14 residues. The germline gives CDR1 MDHEN, CDR2 SYDVKM. CDR3 nucleotides: TGTGCCAGCAGTTTAGCGGGGGAACAGGGGGCCCAGCATTTT. Translation gives CASSLAGEQGAQHF. The full variable domain, rest sourced from reference TRBV28 and TRBJ1-5, is DVKVTQSSRYLVKRTGEKVFLECVQDMDHENMFWYRQDPGLGLRLIYFSYDVKMKEKGDIPEGYSVSREKKERFSLILESASTNQTSMYLCASSLAGEQGAQHFGDGTRLSIL.

V and J are TRBV28 and TRBJ2-5; TRBD2 agrees at 9 bases. V trimming: 5 bases; J trimming: 1 base; junction bases outside the gene matches: 8. The germline V gene encodes CDR1 MDHEN and CDR2 SYDVKM. The CDR3 sequence is 16 residues long. The CDR3 region is CASSTIAGALQETQYF. The CDR3 bases are TGTGCCAGCAGTACAATAGCGGGAGCGCTCCAAGAGACCCAGTACTTC.

V usage is TRBV2 and J usage is TRBJ2-6; tentative D call: TRBD1 (6 bases). CDR3 size: 16 residues. Germline V CDR1 and CDR2: SNHLY, FYNNEI. V dropped 7 bases and J dropped 0 bases, with 13 bases sitting between them. The CDR3 region is CASNSLDSSGANVLTF. The CDR3 nucleotides read TGTGCCAGCAACTCCCTGGACAGCTCTGGGGCCAACGTCCTGACTTTC.

The V gene is TRBV7-2, the J gene TRBJ2-1; D perhaps matches TRBD2 (5 bases). V was clipped by 1 base and J by 3 bases, with 10 bases between them. CDR3 length: 15 residues. In germline, CDR1 is SGHTA, CDR2 FQGNSA. The CDR3 nucleotides read TGTGCCAGCAGCTTAGTGTACGGGGACTACAATGAGCAGTTCTTC. Its translation is CASSLVYGDYNEQFF.

This chain connects TRBV19 to TRBJ2-7; tentative D call: TRBD1 (6 bases). The CDR3 consists of 17 residues. Germline V gene lookup returns CDR1 LNHDA and CDR2 SQIVND (reference sequence). Trimming took 3 bases from V and 5 from J, leaving 23 bases between them. CDR3 DNA: TGTGCCAGTAGTATCTATCACAGGGATCCTATTCCCAACGAGCAGTACTTC. Its protein is CASSIYHRDPIPNEQYF.

The rearrangement links TRBV5-1 to TRBJ2-7; the match to TRBD2 covers 12 bases. The CDR3 loop spans 15 amino acids. CDR1 SGHRS and CDR2 YFSETQ come from the germline V gene. V trimming: 4 bases; J trimming: 4 bases; junction bases outside the gene matches: 6. The CDR3 here is CASSPLTSGSYEQYF. The DNA of the CDR3 is TGCGCCAGCAGCCCGTTGACTAGCGGGAGTTACGAGCAGTACTTC.

CDR3 residues: CASSTLTGFSYEQYF. DNA of the CDR3: TGTGCCAGCAGCACCTTGACAGGCTTCTCCTACGAGCAGTACTTC. V and J are TRBV6-2 or TRBV6-3 and TRBJ2-7; tentative D call: TRBD1 (6 bases). CDR3 length: 15 amino acids. CDR1 is MNHEY, CDR2 SVGEGT, per germline. Trimming pared 6 bases from V and 0 bases from J, leaving 15 bases between.

J is TRBJ2-1 and V is TRBV4-1; 7 bases fit TRBD1. Unmatched junction bases numbered 6, after V lost 4 bases and J lost 9 bases. From germline, CDR1 is MGHRA and CDR2 YSYEKL. The CDR3 has 13 amino acids. CDR3 sequence (DNA): TGCGCCAGCAGCCTAGGGGCAGGGGGTGAGCAGTTCTTC. This encodes CASSLGAGGEQFF.

The rearrangement uses TRBV11-3 and TRBJ2-7; D is possibly TRBD2 (6 bases). The V end was cut by 5 bases, the J end by 3 bases, with 20 bases between. The CDR3 covers 16 residues. CDR1 and CDR2 from the germline V gene are SGHNT and YENEEA. The CDR3 reads CASSGTAEGKFYEQYF. The DNA of the CDR3 is TGTGCCAGCAGCGGTACCGCGGAGGGAAAATTCTACGAGCAGTACTTC.

The rearrangement uses TRBV4-1 and TRBJ1-4; the match to TRBD1 covers 9 bases. V shed 4 bases and J 5 bases; nucleotides not matched to a gene: 8. The germline V gene has CDR1 MGHRA and CDR2 YSYEKL. The CDR3 sequence is 16 residues long. CDR3 loop: CASSRFLGTGNEKLFF. In nucleotides, the CDR3 is TGCGCCAGCAGCCGTTTCCTCGGGACAGGGAATGAAAAACTGTTTTTT.

Comment on this clone: One end of the junction is discordant with germline, which a read error may explain. The CDR3 region is CVSSPPQGVMDMQYF. CDR3 DNA sequence: TGTGTCAGCTCACCACCACAAGGGGTTATGGATATGCAGTATTTT. The chain combines TRBV18 with TRBJ2-3, with a tentative D call TRBD1 (5 bases). Germline lookup yields CDR1 KGHSH and CDR2 LQKENI. This CDR3 contains 15 residues.

This rearrangement joins TRBV15 to TRBJ2-2; possible D gene TRBD2, 6 bases. Trimming cost V 9 bases and J 2 bases, with 10 bases left between them. CDR1 LNHNV and CDR2 YYDKDF come from the germline V gene (reference sequence). This CDR3 is built from 13 residues. CDR3 loop: CATGDSNTGELFF. The CDR3 DNA follows: TGTGCCACAGGGGACTCAAACACCGGGGAGCTGTTTTTT. Full variable domain (remainder filled in from reference TRBV15 and TRBJ2-2): DAMVIQNPRYQVTQFGKPVTLSCSQTLNHNVMYWYQQKSSQAPKLLFHYYDKDFNNEADTPDNFQSRRPNTSFCFLDIRSPGLGDTAMYLCATGDSNTGELFFGEGSRLTVL.